This T cell receptor beta chain is from a study of T cells in Graves' hyperthyroidism and ophthalmopathy. Notes on the study in general: Expanded thyroid clonotypes (above 0.001) were mostly also found in blood.

RNA transcripts gave rise to amplified TCR beta CDR3 regions. The TCR CDR3 first-round RT-PCR relied on the HTBI primer set. MiXCR, applied by TCRdb to the multiplex PCR reads, yields one record per CDR3 protein. Among tens of thousands of distinct CDR3 sequences, over 40% were seen once, and the ten largest hold about 8.9%. The germline gives CDR1 MNHGY, CDR2 SVAAGI. Trimming removed 5 bases at V and 4 bases at J, with 14 bases between. The CDR3 loop spans 14 amino acids. Regarding this clonotype: Its antigen is still unknown. This sequence may be a read error, since a much larger clone differs from it by one base.

Diagnostic assessment was based on clinical symptoms, serum thyroxine and TRAb, thyroid ultrasound and orbital computed tomography. The chain links TRBV6-9 to TRBJ1-1; weak D call: TRBD1 (5 bases). This TCR came from a woman aged 45-65 years with Graves' ophthalmopathy. Sequenced input: blood. CDR3 in DNA: TGTGCCAGCAGTCCCCGAGGGACGGGCACTGAAGCTTTCTTT. Its translation: CASSPRGTGTEAFF.